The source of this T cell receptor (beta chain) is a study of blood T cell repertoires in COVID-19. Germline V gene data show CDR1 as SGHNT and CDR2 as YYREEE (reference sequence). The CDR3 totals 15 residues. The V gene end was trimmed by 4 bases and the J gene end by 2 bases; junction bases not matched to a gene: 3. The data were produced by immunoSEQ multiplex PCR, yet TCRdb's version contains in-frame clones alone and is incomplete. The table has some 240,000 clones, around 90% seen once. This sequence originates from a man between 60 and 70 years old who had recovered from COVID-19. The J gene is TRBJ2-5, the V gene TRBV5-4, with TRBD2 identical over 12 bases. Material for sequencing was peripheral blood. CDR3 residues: CASSRTSGVQETQYF. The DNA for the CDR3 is TGTGCCAGCAGCCGGACTAGCGGGGTACAAGAGACCCAGTACTTC. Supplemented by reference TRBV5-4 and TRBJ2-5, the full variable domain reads ETGVTQSPTHLIKTRGQQVTLRCSSQSGHNTVSWYQQALGQGPQFIFQYYREEENGRGNFPPRFSGLQFPNYSSELNVNALELDDSALYLCASSRTSGVQETQYFGPGTRLLVL.